The rows below give T cell receptor beta chains drawn from one sample of a study of T cell responses to AZD1222 COVID-19 vaccine. The data were produced by immunoSEQ multiplex PCR, yet TCRdb's version contains in-frame clones alone and is incomplete. The sample includes more than 140,000 clones, around 88% of them seen just once. The sample was peripheral blood, taken on day 0 of MenACWY control vaccination. The receptors shown here come from an adult in good health. Both conserved end residues are part of each CDR3. The D gene is left open where the match is weak. Where a row states a size, it is once, few, many or the class of an expanded clone; other rows omit it.

j_call v_call d_call clone_size cdr3_nt cdr3_aa
TRBJ2-4 TRBV29-1 NA NA TGCAGCGCCCTGATCCAAACAAACATTCAGTACTTC CSALIQTNIQYF
TRBJ2-5 TRBV7-9 NA NA TGTGCCAGCAGCAAAACGGGGACACGGGAGACCCAGTACTTC CASSKTGTRETQYF
TRBJ2-5 TRBV11-2 TRBD2 NA TGTGCCAGCAGCTGGACTAGCGGGAAAGAGACCCAGTACTTC CASSWTSGKETQYF
TRBJ1-2 TRBV14 TRBD1 few TGTGCCAGCAGCCAACGACAGGGGATTGGCTACACCTTC CASSQRQGIGYTF
TRBJ1-2 TRBV27 TRBD1 NA TGTGCCTCCTCCGGGACAGGGGGCATCTATGGCTACACCTTC CASSGTGGIYGYTF
TRBJ1-1 TRBV28 TRBD1 once TGTGCCAGCAGTTATTACAGGGGCGGGGACACTGAAGCTTTCTTT CASSYYRGGDTEAFF
TRBJ2-7 TRBV5-1 TRBD2 few TGCGCCAGCAGCTTGGAGCCGGGACTAGCGGGAGTGGCCTACGAGCAGTACTTC CASSLEPGLAGVAYEQYF
TRBJ1-1 TRBV11-3 NA NA TGTGCCAGCAGCTTATCTTCAGGCGCGGGGGACACTGAAGCTTTCTTT CASSLSSGAGDTEAFF
TRBJ2-5 TRBV28 NA NA TGTGCCAGCACCACTCCGGCAGGGACCCGGGAGACCCAGTACTTC CASTTPAGTRETQYF
TRBJ2-1 TRBV9 TRBD1 NA TGTGCCAGCAGCCCAACCTCCGGGACAGTGTACAATGAGCAGTTCTTC CASSPTSGTVYNEQFF
TRBJ2-5 TRBV6-5 NA once TGTGTTACAGCTTATGGGGGCGCGTTGGAGACCCAGTACTTC CVTAYGGALETQYF
TRBJ2-3 TRBV24-1 NA NA TGTGCCACCAAGAAGGACGGCACAGATACGCAGTATTTT CATKKDGTDTQYF
TRBJ2-2 TRBV9 NA NA TGTGCCAGCAGCGTAGGATCGGGACAGAACACCGGGGAGCTGTTTTTT CASSVGSGQNTGELFF
TRBJ2-6 TRBV5-8 TRBD1 NA TGTGCCAGCAGCTTGGTATGGACAGGTCTATCTGGGGCCAACGTCCTGACTTTC CASSLVWTGLSGANVLTF
TRBJ1-5 TRBV21-1 NA NA TGTGCCAGCAGCAAATTAAGGGGCCAGGGCCGTCAGCCCCAGCATTTT CASSKLRGQGRQPQHF
TRBJ1-2 TRBV6-5 NA once TGTGCCAGCAGTCCAGCAACCGGGGGCTATGGCTACACCTTC CASSPATGGYGYTF
TRBJ2-1 TRBV5-8 TRBD1 NA TGTGCCACCTACAGGGGGAGTCGCAATGAGCAGTTCTTC CATYRGSRNEQFF
TRBJ1-1 TRBV30 TRBD1 NA TGTGCCTGGACCAGGGGGACCCGGAGTACTGAAGCTTTCTTT CAWTRGTRSTEAFF
TRBJ2-3 TRBV9 NA NA TGTGCCAGCAGCCCTGACAGAGTGAACACAGATACGCAGTATTTT CASSPDRVNTDTQYF
TRBJ2-1 TRBV11-3 NA NA TGTGCCAGCAGCTTACTTCGCCTCAATGAGCAGTTCTTC CASSLLRLNEQFF
TRBJ2-2 TRBV19 NA NA TGTGCCAGTACCGAGGGAAGGGAGCTGTTTTTT CASTEGRELFF
TRBJ1-2 TRBV19 NA NA TGTGCCAGTAGTGAGACGGGCCGCGGCGGCTACACCTTC CASSETGRGGYTF
TRBJ1-4 TRBV3-1/TRBV3-2 TRBD1 NA TGTGCCAGCAGCCAGAACAGGGGGCTTAATGAAAAACTGTTTTTT CASSQNRGLNEKLFF
TRBJ1-6 TRBV7-8 NA NA TGTGCCAGCAGCTTACCCGGTGAAGGGACACCCCTCCACTTT CASSLPGEGTPLHF
TRBJ2-7 TRBV6-4 NA NA TGTGCCAGCAGTGATCTAGGGCCGGCACGAGACAGAAATAACTACGAGCAGTACTTC CASSDLGPARDRNNYEQYF
TRBJ1-2 TRBV2 TRBD1 NA TGTGCCAGCAGAGAAGGGACAGACCATGGCTACACCTTC CASREGTDHGYTF